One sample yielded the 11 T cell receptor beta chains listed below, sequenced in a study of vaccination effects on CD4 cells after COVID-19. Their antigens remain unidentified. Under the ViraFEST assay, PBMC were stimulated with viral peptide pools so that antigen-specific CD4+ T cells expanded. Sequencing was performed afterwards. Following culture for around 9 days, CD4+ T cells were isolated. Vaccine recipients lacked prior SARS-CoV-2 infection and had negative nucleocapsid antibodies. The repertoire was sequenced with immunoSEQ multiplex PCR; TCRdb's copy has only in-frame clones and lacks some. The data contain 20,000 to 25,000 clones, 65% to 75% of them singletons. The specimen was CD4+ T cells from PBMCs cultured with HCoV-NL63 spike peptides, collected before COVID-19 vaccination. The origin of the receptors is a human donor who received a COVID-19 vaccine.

The chain's CDR3 is CASSRSPAVQETQYF. The CDR3 nucleotides read TGCGCCAGCAGCAGATCCCCGGCCGTCCAAGAGACCCAGTACTTC. This rearrangement joins TRBV4-3 to TRBJ2-5, with D hard to call. Looked up from germline, CDR1 is LGHNA and CDR2 is YSLEER. The V end lost 5 bases, the J end lost 1 base, and 14 bases lay between the germline ends. The CDR3 loop spans 15 amino acids.

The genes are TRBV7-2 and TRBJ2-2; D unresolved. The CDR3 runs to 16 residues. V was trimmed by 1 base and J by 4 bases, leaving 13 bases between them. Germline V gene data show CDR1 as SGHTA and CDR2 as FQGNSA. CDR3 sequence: CASSLVAGITTGELFF. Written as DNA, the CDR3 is TGTGCCAGCAGCTTAGTGGCAGGAATCACCACCGGGGAGCTGTTTTTT. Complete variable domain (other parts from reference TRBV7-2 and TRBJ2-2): GAGVSQSPSNKVTEKGKDVELRCDPISGHTALYWYRQSLGQGLEFLIYFQGNSAPDKSGLPSDRFSAERTGGSVSTLTIQRTQQEDSAVYLCASSLVAGITTGELFFGEGSRLTVL.

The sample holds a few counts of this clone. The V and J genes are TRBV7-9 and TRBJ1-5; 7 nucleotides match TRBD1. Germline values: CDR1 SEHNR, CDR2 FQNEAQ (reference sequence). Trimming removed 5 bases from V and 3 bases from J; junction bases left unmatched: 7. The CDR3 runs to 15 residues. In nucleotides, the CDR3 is TGTGCCAGCAGCCCAGGGGGGACAACCAATCAGCCCCAGCATTTT. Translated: CASSPGGTTNQPQHF.

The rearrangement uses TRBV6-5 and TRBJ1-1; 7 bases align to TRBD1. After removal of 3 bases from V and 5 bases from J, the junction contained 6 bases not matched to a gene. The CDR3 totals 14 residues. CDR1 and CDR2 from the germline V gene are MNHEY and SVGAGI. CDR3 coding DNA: TGTGCCAGCAGTTATCAACAGGGGTTGACTGAAGCTTTCTTT. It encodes CASSYQQGLTEAFF.

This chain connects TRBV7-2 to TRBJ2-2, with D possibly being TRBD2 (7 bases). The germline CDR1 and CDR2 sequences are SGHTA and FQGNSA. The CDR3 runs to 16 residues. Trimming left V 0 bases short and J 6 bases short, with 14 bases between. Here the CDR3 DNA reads TGTGCCAGCAGCTTAGCTAAGGGGGGGCTCGCCGGGGAGCTGTTTTTT. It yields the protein CASSLAKGGLAGELFF.

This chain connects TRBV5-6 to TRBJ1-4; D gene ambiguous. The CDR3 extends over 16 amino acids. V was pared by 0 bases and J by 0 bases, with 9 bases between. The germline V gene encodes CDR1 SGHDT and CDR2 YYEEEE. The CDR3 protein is CASSLVTAATNEKLFF. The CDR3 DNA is TGTGCCAGCAGCTTGGTGACCGCAGCAACTAATGAAAAACTGTTTTTT.

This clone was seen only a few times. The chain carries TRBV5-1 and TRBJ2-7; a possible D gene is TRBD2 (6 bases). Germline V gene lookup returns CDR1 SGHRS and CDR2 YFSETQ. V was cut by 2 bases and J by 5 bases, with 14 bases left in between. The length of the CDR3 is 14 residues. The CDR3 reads CASSLGPGEDEQYF. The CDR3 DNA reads TGCGCCAGCAGCTTAGGGCCCGGGGAGGACGAGCAGTACTTC.

This chain's CDR3 is CASSPGGTAREPQHF. The CDR3 DNA reads as TGTGCCAGCAGTCCGGGGGGCACTGCTCGAGAGCCCCAGCATTTT. This chain uses TRBV28 with TRBJ1-5, with D perhaps matching TRBD1 (6 bases). CDR3 length equals 15 residues. V was cut by 5 bases and J by 8 bases, with 19 bases left in between. The germline V gene encodes CDR1 MDHEN and CDR2 SYDVKM.

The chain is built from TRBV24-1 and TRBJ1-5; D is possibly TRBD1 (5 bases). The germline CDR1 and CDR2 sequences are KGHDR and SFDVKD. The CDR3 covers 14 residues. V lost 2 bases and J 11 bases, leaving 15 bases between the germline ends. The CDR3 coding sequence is TGTGCCACCAGTGATTCATCCCAGGGCACAGCCCAGCATTTT. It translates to CATSDSSQGTAQHF.

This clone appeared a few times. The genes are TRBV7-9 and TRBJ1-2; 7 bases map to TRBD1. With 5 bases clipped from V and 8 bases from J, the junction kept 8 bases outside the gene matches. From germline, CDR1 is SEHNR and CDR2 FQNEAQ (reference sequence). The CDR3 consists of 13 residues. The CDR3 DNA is TGTGCCAGCAGCCGTGACAGGGAGGGGGGCTACACCTTC. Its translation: CASSRDREGGYTF.

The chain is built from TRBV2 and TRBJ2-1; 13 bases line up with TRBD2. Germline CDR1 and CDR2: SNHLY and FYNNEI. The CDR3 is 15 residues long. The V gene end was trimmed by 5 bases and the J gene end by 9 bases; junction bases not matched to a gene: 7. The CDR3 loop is CASSPTSGGYGEQFF. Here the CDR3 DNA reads TGTGCCAGCAGTCCGACTAGCGGGGGGTACGGTGAGCAGTTCTTC. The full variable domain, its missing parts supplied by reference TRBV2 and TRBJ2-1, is EPEVTQTPSHQVTQMGQEVILRCVPISNHLYFYWYRQILGQKVEFLVSFYNNEISEKSEIFDDQFSVERPDGSNFTLKIRSTKLEDSAMYFCASSPTSGGYGEQFFGPGTRLTVL.